One and the same sample provided the 32 T cell receptor beta chains below, sequenced in a study of CD8+ T cells in alopecia areata. Treatment noted: oral pan-JAK inhibitor, 5-10 mg twice daily. Extraction of RNA preceded its reverse transcription into cDNA, which served as the sequencing template. Sequenced by immunoSEQ multiplex PCR; TCRdb stores in-frame clones only, minus some. The data hold 110,000 or so clones, with about 61% observed a single time. The sample consisted of CD8+ T cells sorted from blood, taken at week 4, from a patient treated with tofacitinib. The receptors derive from a human donor with alopecia areata.

J is TRBJ1-1 and V is TRBV30; D is possibly TRBD1 (5 bases). This CDR3 comprises 12 residues. Trimming cost V 4 bases and J 7 bases, with 13 bases left between them. CDR1 and CDR2 from the germline V gene are GTSNPN and SVGIG (reference sequence). CDR3 protein: CAWMGPLGEAFF. The CDR3 nucleotides read TGTGCCTGGATGGGGCCGCTGGGTGAAGCTTTCTTT.

V and J are TRBV7-6 and TRBJ2-5; D is uncertain. The germline gives CDR1 SGHVS, CDR2 FNYEAQ. The germline V and J ends were trimmed by 3 bases and 0 bases, with 8 bases remaining between them. This CDR3 contains 14 residues. The CDR3 region is CASSLGPYQETQYF. Written as DNA, the CDR3 is TGTGCCAGCAGCTTGGGCCCGTACCAAGAGACCCAGTACTTC.

DNA of the CDR3: TGTGCCTGTTCGTCGGGCAGCTCCTACAATGAGCAGTTCTTC. Translating it yields CACSSGSSYNEQFF. The chain employs TRBV30 and TRBJ2-1; D is unclear. Trimming took 6 bases from V and 0 from J, leaving 12 bases between them. The germline V gene encodes CDR1 GTSNPN and CDR2 SVGIG (reference sequence). The CDR3 has 14 amino acids.

This rearrangement joins TRBV4-1 to TRBJ2-2; D perhaps matches TRBD1 (6 bases). V was cut by 5 bases and J by 1 base, with 8 bases left in between. Looked up from germline, CDR1 is MGHRA and CDR2 is YSYEKL. CDR3 length equals 14 residues. CDR3 amino acids: CASSVGGNTGELFF. The CDR3 coding sequence is TGCGCCAGCAGCGTAGGGGGGAACACCGGGGAGCTGTTTTTT.

The chain combines TRBV6-5 with TRBJ2-1; possibly TRBD1 for D (6 bases). This CDR3 contains 15 residues. Germline V gene lookup returns CDR1 MNHEY and CDR2 SVGAGI. V lost 5 bases, J lost 0 bases, and 11 bases lay in between. CDR3 sequence: CASSVRGNSYNEQFF. The CDR3 coding sequence is TGTGCCAGCAGTGTCAGGGGAAACTCCTACAATGAGCAGTTCTTC.

CDR3 sequence (DNA): TGTGCCAGCAGTGAAGCACTGTGGGACAGGGGAATAGAGACCCAGTACTTC. Its protein is CASSEALWDRGIETQYF. The chain recombines TRBV2 with TRBJ2-5, with TRBD1 matching over 10 bases. Germline lookup yields CDR1 SNHLY and CDR2 FYNNEI. The CDR3 spans 17 residues. V gave up 0 bases and J gave up 4 bases; unmatched junction bases: 8.

V usage is TRBV29-1 and J usage is TRBJ2-7, with 8 bases fitting TRBD1. Per the germline V gene, CDR1 is SQVTM and CDR2 is ANQGSEA. V was clipped by 4 bases and J by 3 bases; unmatched bases: 8. The CDR3 is 14 amino acids. The CDR3 DNA is TGCAGCGTTGCCGCAGGGGGCGCGGGCTACGAGCAGTACTTC. It specifies CSVAAGGAGYEQYF.

The chain's CDR3 is CAWSVAASREQYF. For the CDR3, the DNA is TGTGCCTGGAGTGTAGCGGCCTCTCGGGAGCAGTACTTC. The chain carries TRBV30 and TRBJ2-7; TRBD2 is a possible D gene (5 bases). The CDR3 covers 13 residues. V was clipped by 0 bases and J by 7 bases, with 13 bases between them. The germline V gene has CDR1 GTSNPN and CDR2 SVGIG (reference sequence).

This rearrangement joins TRBV15 to TRBJ1-5; TRBD1 is a possible D gene (5 bases). This CDR3 has 15 amino acids. CDR1 is LNHNV and CDR2 is YYDKDF in the germline V gene (reference sequence). Trimming pared 6 bases from V and 1 base from J, leaving 13 bases between. CDR3 loop: CATSLGPKSNQPQHF. Here the CDR3 DNA reads TGTGCCACCAGTTTGGGACCGAAAAGCAATCAGCCCCAGCATTTT.

This clone showed up many times. CDR3 nucleotides: TGTGCCAGCAGCCTGGGGACAGGCGCTTTCTTT. Amino acid sequence: CASSLGTGAFF. This chain links TRBV11-2 with TRBJ1-1, with 8 bases fitting TRBD1. CDR3 size: 11 residues. CDR1 is SGHAT, CDR2 FQNNGV, per germline. V dropped 5 bases and J dropped 11; count of bases not matched to a gene: 4.

The V call is TRBV7-6, the J call TRBJ2-6; D assignment may be TRBD1 or TRBD2 (5 bases each). CDR1 SGHVS and CDR2 FNYEAQ come from the germline V gene. The CDR3 is made up of 15 amino acids. Trimming removed 4 bases from V and 0 bases from J, with 7 bases in between. For the CDR3, the DNA is TGTGCCAGCAGCTCCGGGACCTCTGGGGCCAACGTCCTGACTTTC. Its protein product is CASSSGTSGANVLTF.

This chain uses TRBV2 with TRBJ2-7; 7 bases align to TRBD1. CDR3 length: 15 residues. With V trimmed by 0 bases and J by 0 bases, 2 bases remained unmatched. The germline gives CDR1 SNHLY, CDR2 FYNNEI. The CDR3 region is CASSEATGLSYEQYF. Here the CDR3 DNA reads TGTGCCAGCAGTGAAGCGACAGGGCTCTCCTACGAGCAGTACTTC.

The chain is built from TRBV25-1 and TRBJ2-5, with a possible D match to TRBD1 (6 bases). Germline CDR1 MGHDK, CDR2 SYGVNS. Between the trimmed V and J ends, which lost 2 bases and 5 bases, there was a span of 12 bases. CDR3 length equals 14 residues. CDR3 protein: CASSEQGGRETQYF. The CDR3, as DNA: TGTGCCAGCAGTGAACAAGGGGGTCGGGAGACCCAGTACTTC. Using reference TRBV25-1 and TRBJ2-5 for the parts outside the CDR3, the full variable domain is EADIYQTPRYLVIGTGKKITLECSQTMGHDKMYWYQQDPGMELHLIHYSYGVNSTEKGDLSSESTVSRIRTEHFPLTLESARPSHTSQYLCASSEQGGRETQYFGPGTRLLVL.

The chain is built from TRBV27 and TRBJ2-5; unclear D gene. Trimming cost V 0 bases and J 1 base, with 18 bases left between them. Germline V gene lookup returns CDR1 MNHEY and CDR2 SMNVEV (reference sequence). The CDR3 is made up of 18 amino acids. The CDR3, as DNA: TGTGCCAGCAGTTTATCCGCCGGGTTTCTAACTTCCCAAGAGACCCAGTACTTC. Translating it yields CASSLSAGFLTSQETQYF.

The V call is TRBV6-8, the J call TRBJ1-5; 7 bases line up with TRBD1. V was clipped by 4 bases and J by 5 bases; unmatched bases: 2. This CDR3 is 13 amino acids long. The germline gives CDR1 MNHGY, CDR2 SAAAGT. The CDR3 region is CASSFTGDQPQHF. CDR3 bases: TGTGCCAGCAGTTTTACAGGGGATCAGCCCCAGCATTTT.

There are a few counts of this clone. The chain combines TRBV4-1 with TRBJ1-1, with 9 bases fitting TRBD1. The length of the CDR3 is 16 residues. V shed 1 base, J shed 6 bases, and the junction held 9 bases outside the gene matches. The germline CDR1 and CDR2 sequences are MGHRA and YSYEKL. For the CDR3, the DNA is TGCGCCAGCAGCCAAGGTTGGACAGGGGTTGGCGCTGAAGCTTTCTTT. It yields the protein CASSQGWTGVGAEAFF.

The chain joins TRBV9 to TRBJ2-7; 9 positions agree with TRBD2. Germline CDR1 SGDLS, CDR2 YYNGEE. The CDR3 sequence is 15 residues long. Germline trimming cut 0 bases from V and 4 bases from J; bases unmatched to any gene: 5. The CDR3 sequence is CASSVADSGGYEQYF. CDR3 in DNA: TGTGCCAGCAGCGTAGCTGATAGCGGGGGTTACGAGCAGTACTTC.

The chain employs TRBV30 and TRBJ1-1; D remains unclear. There are 14 residues in the CDR3. Germline assignment: CDR1 GTSNPN and CDR2 SVGIG (reference sequence). V dropped 1 base and J dropped 2 bases, with 11 bases sitting between them. The CDR3 spells CAWSGGSGNTEAFF. The CDR3, as DNA: TGTGCCTGGAGTGGAGGAAGTGGTAACACTGAAGCTTTCTTT.

The chain recombines TRBV27 with TRBJ1-1, with 7 positions matching TRBD1. This CDR3 is built from 16 residues. V lost 5 bases and J lost 3; bases outside the gene matches: 12. Germline V gene data show CDR1 as MNHEY and CDR2 as SMNVEV (reference sequence). The CDR3 region is CASSPTGVYEDTEAFF. The CDR3 coding sequence is TGTGCCAGCAGTCCAACAGGGGTGTATGAGGACACTGAAGCTTTCTTT.

J is TRBJ2-3 and V is TRBV28; D gene ambiguous. V was shortened by 3 bases and J by 7 bases, with 8 bases between the two germline ends. The CDR3 length is 12 residues. CDR1 is MDHEN and CDR2 is SYDVKM in the germline V gene. The CDR3 DNA reads as TGTGCCAGCAGTTTGCGGTTGAATACGCAGTATTTT. Amino acids: CASSLRLNTQYF.

The chain combines TRBV30 with TRBJ2-1, with 8 nucleotides matching TRBD1. The V segment lost 3 bases and the J segment 8 bases; nucleotides outside the gene matches: 9. CDR1 GTSNPN and CDR2 SVGIG come from the germline V gene (reference sequence). This CDR3 is 14 amino acids long. CDR3 nucleotides: TGTGCCTGGAGCGGGACCGACAGGGGTGATGAGCAGTTCTTC. This gives the protein CAWSGTDRGDEQFF. The whole variable domain, filled in from reference TRBV30 and TRBJ2-1, reads SQTIHQWPATLVQPVGSPLSLECTVEGTSNPNLYWYRQAAGRGLQLLFYSVGIGQISSEVPQNLSASRPQDRQFILSSKKLLLSDSGFYLCAWSGTDRGDEQFFGPGTRLTVL.

The CDR3 DNA sequence: TGCAGCGTGTTGACAGATTTCTATGGCTACACCTTC. Amino acids: CSVLTDFYGYTF. The chain links TRBV29-1 to TRBJ1-2; a weak D match, TRBD1 (5 bases). Germline V gives CDR1 SQVTM, CDR2 ANQGSEA. The V and J ends lost 6 bases and 4 bases respectively, with 12 bases between them. The CDR3 spans 12 residues.

The rearrangement uses TRBV29-1 and TRBJ1-1, with D perhaps matching TRBD1 (5 bases). V lost 3 bases, J lost 4 bases, and 9 bases lay in between. Germline CDR1 and CDR2: SQVTM and ANQGSEA. The CDR3 is 12 amino acids. Written as DNA, the CDR3 is TGCAGCGTTGACCCAGGGAGCACTGAAGCTTTCTTT. Amino acids: CSVDPGSTEAFF.

Only a few counts were recorded for this clone. The gene calls are TRBV2 and TRBJ2-5, with 8 bases aligning to TRBD1. Germline CDR1 is SNHLY and CDR2 is FYNNEI. CDR3 size: 13 residues. V was pared by 8 bases and J by 5 bases, with 7 bases of the junction left unmatched. The DNA for the CDR3 is TGTGCCAGCGTAGGACAGGGATGGGAGACCCAGTACTTC. It yields the protein CASVGQGWETQYF.

The chain employs TRBV5-4 and TRBJ1-6; D is perhaps TRBD1 (5 bases). Trimming stripped 0 bases from V and 10 bases from J, with 20 bases between. Germline-derived CDR1 and CDR2 are SGHNT and YYREEE (reference sequence). The CDR3 loop spans 17 amino acids. This CDR3 reads CASSLGDFGGADSPLHF. DNA for the CDR3: TGTGCCAGCAGCTTGGGAGATTTCGGGGGAGCGGACTCACCCCTCCACTTT.

This clone was picked up a small number of times. This chain links TRBV29-1 with TRBJ2-3; 11 bases fit TRBD2. Germline V CDR1 and CDR2: SQVTM, ANQGSEA. Trimming took 4 bases from V and 2 from J; bases not matched to a gene: 8. This CDR3 contains 16 residues. CDR3 residues: CSVAPTSGDPTDTQYF. The DNA of the CDR3 is TGCAGCGTTGCCCCGACTAGCGGGGATCCCACAGATACGCAGTATTTT.

V usage is TRBV30 and J usage is TRBJ1-1; D unresolved. CDR1 is GTSNPN and CDR2 is SVGIG in the germline V gene (reference sequence). V was cut by 3 bases and J by 1 base, with 9 bases left in between. CDR3 length equals 13 residues. The CDR3 is CAWRIGRNTEAFF. CDR3 bases: TGTGCCTGGAGAATCGGACGGAACACTGAAGCTTTCTTT.

The rearrangement joins TRBV27 to TRBJ1-5; D remains ambiguous. There are 12 residues in the CDR3. Germline loops: CDR1 MNHEY, CDR2 SMNVEV (reference sequence). The V end was cut by 4 bases, the J end by 6 bases, with 7 bases between. CDR3 sequence reads: CASSSGAQPQHF. DNA of the CDR3: TGTGCCAGCAGTTCCGGAGCTCAGCCCCAGCATTTT.

V usage is TRBV29-1 and J usage is TRBJ2-3, with D unclear. There are 13 residues in the CDR3. The germline CDR1 and CDR2 sequences are SQVTM and ANQGSEA. V gave up 1 base and J gave up 4 bases, with 9 bases separating them. CDR3 nucleotides: TGCAGCGTTGAAGGACCTTTGTCAGATACGCAGTATTTT. Amino acids: CSVEGPLSDTQYF.

By proportion, this clone is medium-sized. The chain combines TRBV19 with TRBJ2-1; D perhaps matches TRBD2 (6 bases). CDR1 LNHDA and CDR2 SQIVND come from the germline V gene (reference sequence). The CDR3 consists of 15 residues. Trimming took 2 bases from V and 4 from J, leaving 12 bases between them. CDR3 protein: CASSIILGGYNEQFF. The CDR3 DNA reads TGTGCCAGTAGTATAATATTGGGGGGATACAATGAGCAGTTCTTC.

CDR3 residues: CASSPSQGSYEQYF. CDR3 sequence (DNA): TGCGCCAGCAGCCCAAGCCAGGGGAGCTACGAGCAGTACTTC. The chain recombines TRBV5-1 with TRBJ2-7, with D possibly being TRBD1 (6 bases). The V gene's germline CDR1 is SGHRS and CDR2 YFSETQ. Trimming pared 4 bases from V and 3 bases from J, leaving 14 bases between. The CDR3 loop spans 14 amino acids.

The V gene is TRBV5-1, the J gene TRBJ1-1; TRBD1 is a possible D gene (6 bases). The germline V gene encodes CDR1 SGHRS and CDR2 YFSETQ. V was trimmed by 4 bases and J by 5 bases, leaving 12 bases between them. The CDR3 has 13 amino acids. CDR3 loop: CASSERGTTEAFF. In DNA, the CDR3 is TGCGCCAGCAGCGAGAGGGGGACAACTGAAGCTTTCTTT. The full variable domain, with the rest looked up from reference TRBV5-1 and TRBJ1-1, is KAGVTQTPRYLIKTRGQQVTLSCSPISGHRSVSWYQQTPGQGLQFLFEYFSETQRNKGNFPGRFSGRQFSNSRSEMNVSTLELGDSALYLCASSERGTTEAFFGQGTRLTVV.